Sequencing of this T cell receptor beta chain was carried out in a study of early stage breast cancer tumors (dated by TCRdb to 2017 to 2019). About the study as a whole: Of the 15 to 20 invasive breast tumors, eleven to twelve were found to be estrogen receptor-positive, progesterone receptor-positive and HER2-negative. Most of the 12 ER+/PR+/HER2- tumors were invasive ductal carcinomas, while the other four were invasive lobular carcinomas. A read coverage of roughly 10-fold per sample was achieved on average. The samples as a whole yielded around 2.5 million detected templates, corresponding to 950,000 to 1,300,000 unique clonotypes.

General conclusions and limits of the study: Tumors showed about 2.4-fold higher T cell density and higher clonality than adjacent normal breast tissue. Bulk genomic DNA sequencing of unsorted cells missed chain pairing and functional markers such as CD4, CD8 and FOXP3. Because the cohort was small, analysis by tumor subtype was not possible. Greater similarity was observed between blood and normal breast repertoires than between blood and tumor repertoires, and tumor was distinguished from normal in most of the 16 patients when each tissue was compared with blood. Enriched TCRB sequences shared across patients were found to be mostly commonly generated sequences that were unlikely to play an important role in the tumor microenvironment.

Each sample was amplified in two independent genomic DNA replicates, using 0.5 to 0.6 ug for blood and about 1.6 ug for tumor or normal breast. Following the manufacturer's instructions, the ImmunoSeq Intro kit was used to carry out TCRB sequencing on genomic DNA. Multiplex PCR was run for 31 cycles using proprietary primers and spike-in control sequences for absolute quantification. An 87-bp fragment spanning the CDR3 and flanking V and J genes was sequenced with single-end 150-bp reads. Seven samples, each with two replicates, were multiplexed per lane of an Illumina MiSeq using version 3.0 chemistry. The original methods were these. Raw data were processed with the vendor's proprietary pipeline, and both replicates were merged into a single result per sample. Clonotypes were defined as productive rearrangements sharing the V-gene family, CDR3 amino acid sequence and J-gene segment. Clonality was calculated as 1 minus the normalized Shannon entropy (Pielou evenness) of TCRB abundances. To estimate T cell density, the total number of templates was divided by the number of input cells, which was inferred from the amount of DNA input. Recon was used with default parameters to estimate total repertoire diversity and clonality. Clonotypes with over 0.1% abundance in tumor and at least 32-fold higher abundance in tumor than in normal breast were defined as tumor-enriched. TCRdb obtained this table from immuneACCESS and retained in-frame rearrangements with V and J assigned. These tables miss some clones; where compared with another copy, unresolved V genes account for less than half of the shortfall, and the remainder is unexplained. That table supplies the V and J calls and clone size; D and trimming were determined from the DNA. The sample contains 45,000 to 60,000 clones, around nine tenths of them found a single time. The ten largest clones take up less than 6.5% of the sample.

As to this clone: The clone's antigen remains unknown. The record has no base qualities; no much larger clone is one base away.

The study profiled bulk TCR beta-chain repertoires in matched peripheral blood, tumor and adjacent normal breast tissue taken from some 17 patients with early-stage breast cancer. Before surgery, whole blood (roughly 5-10 mL) was collected into EDTA tubes and processed within 2 hours. Ficoll-Paque centrifugation in SepMate-50 tubes was used to isolate peripheral blood mononuclear cells. For storage in liquid nitrogen, PBMCs were cryopreserved as aliquots of about 1.9 to 4 million cells in approximately 90% FBS with roughly 10% DMSO. The Qiagen AllPrep DNA/RNA Mini kit was used to extract genomic DNA. V ends up 4 bases short and J 10 bases short, with an unmatched junction base count of 10. As encoded in the germline V gene, CDR1 is MRHNA while CDR2 is SNTAGT. Including the terminal cysteine and phenylalanine, the CDR3 comprises 15 residues. CDR3 DNA is the only sequence kept; it has 45 bases, read in frame from the first base.

The sequenced sample was blood. The receptor was derived from a person between 65 and 80 years old with breast cancer. Here the chain combines TRBV6-4 and TRBJ2-3; the junction holds 11 bases that match TRBD2. The DNA reads as follows: TGTGCCAGCAGTGTTAGCGGGAGGGCCGGAATGGCGCAGTATTTT. This encodes CASSVSGRAGMAQYF.